These 5 T cell receptor beta chains were all obtained from the same sample, sequenced in a study of CD8 T cells in ankylosing spondylitis. TCRdb reprocessed the 5' RACE reads via MiXCR and lists one record per CDR3 protein. The sample has a few hundred thousand distinct CDR3 sequences, more than 9% seen once. The specimen was blood, either unsorted or a sorted T cell fraction (not recorded which). The receptors shown here come from a male donor with ankylosing spondylitis or in good health (not recorded which).

This clonotype was observed a handful of times. The chain joins TRBV6-1 to TRBJ1-6; D is unresolved. Germline assignment: CDR1 MNHNS and CDR2 SASEGT. V lost 7 bases to trimming and J lost 8 bases, with 12 bases between them. This CDR3 is built from 13 residues. The chain's CDR3 is CASTMSRDSPLHF. CDR3 DNA: TGTGCCAGCACCATGAGTAGGGATTCACCCCTCCACTTT.

CDR3 bases: TGCAGTGCTAGCAACGGACAGGGGTTTTACAATGAGCAGTTCTTC. Protein product: CSASNGQGFYNEQFF. This sequence joins TRBV20-1 and TRBJ2-1; 9 nucleotides match TRBD1. The CDR3 sequence is 15 residues long. V lost 3 bases and J lost 4; bases outside the gene matches: 7. CDR1 is DFQATT and CDR2 is SNEGSKA in the germline V gene (reference sequence).

This clonotype was counted many times. The chain recombines TRBV12-3 or TRBV12-4 with TRBJ1-1, with a possible D match to TRBD1 (5 bases). Trimming cost V 3 bases and J 4 bases, with 9 bases left between them. This CDR3 has 13 amino acids. CDR3 amino acids: CASSFGGATEAFF. CDR3 nucleotides: TGTGCCAGCAGTTTCGGCGGGGCCACTGAAGCTTTCTTT.

This clonotype was recorded a few times. CDR3 in amino acids: CASSSDRDYGYTF. CDR3 in DNA: TGTGCCAGCAGCTCCGACAGGGACTATGGCTACACCTTC. V usage is TRBV7-2 and J usage is TRBJ1-2; 7 bases match TRBD1. The CDR3 has 13 residues. J lost 3 bases, V lost 4 bases, and 2 bases had no gene match. Germline-derived CDR1 and CDR2 are SGHTA and FQGNSA.

This clonotype was seen more than once but under ten times. CDR3 loop: CASSPPRRNTEAFF. The CDR3 DNA reads as TGTGCCAGCAGTCCGCCCCGCAGGAACACTGAAGCTTTCTTT. J is TRBJ1-1 and V is TRBV12-3 or TRBV12-4; no clear D gene. CDR3 length equals 14 residues. Trimming cost V 5 bases and J 1 base, with 11 bases left between them.